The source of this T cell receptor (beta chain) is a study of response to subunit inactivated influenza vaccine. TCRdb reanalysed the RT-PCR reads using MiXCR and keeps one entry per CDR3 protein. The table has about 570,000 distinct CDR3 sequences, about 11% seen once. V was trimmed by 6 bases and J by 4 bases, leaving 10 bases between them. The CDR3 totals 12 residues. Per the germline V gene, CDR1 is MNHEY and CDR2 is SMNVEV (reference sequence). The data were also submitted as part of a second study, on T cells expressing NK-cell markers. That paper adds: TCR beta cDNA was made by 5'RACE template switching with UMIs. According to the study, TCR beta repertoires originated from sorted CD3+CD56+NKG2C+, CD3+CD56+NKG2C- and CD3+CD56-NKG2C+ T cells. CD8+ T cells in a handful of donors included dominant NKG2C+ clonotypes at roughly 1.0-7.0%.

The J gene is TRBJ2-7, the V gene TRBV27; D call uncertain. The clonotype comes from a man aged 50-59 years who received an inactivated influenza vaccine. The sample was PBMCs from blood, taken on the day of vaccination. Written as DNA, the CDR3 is TGTGCCAGCAGAAACGAGGTGTACGAGCAGTACTTC. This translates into CASRNEVYEQYF.